What follows is one TCR beta chain and its context. Measured with immunoSEQ multiplex PCR; TCRdb has only the in-frame clones, and not every one. This sample has 84,000 or so clones; roughly 93% occur once, and the top ten carry 0.24%. The source of the sample is a study of technical replicates of blood from four donors. The CDR3 is 15 residues long. Germline CDR1 is MGHRA and CDR2 is YSYEKL. V was cut by 0 bases and J by 4 bases, with 10 bases left in between. The sequencing sample was made of T cells isolated from PBMCs. The V and J genes are TRBV4-1 and TRBJ2-1; TRBD2 might be the D (5 bases). This TCR was sampled from a human donor in good health. The CDR3 DNA is TGCGCCAGCAGCCAAGAGGGGAGAGTATACAATGAGCAGTTCTTC. Amino acid sequence: CASSQEGRVYNEQFF.